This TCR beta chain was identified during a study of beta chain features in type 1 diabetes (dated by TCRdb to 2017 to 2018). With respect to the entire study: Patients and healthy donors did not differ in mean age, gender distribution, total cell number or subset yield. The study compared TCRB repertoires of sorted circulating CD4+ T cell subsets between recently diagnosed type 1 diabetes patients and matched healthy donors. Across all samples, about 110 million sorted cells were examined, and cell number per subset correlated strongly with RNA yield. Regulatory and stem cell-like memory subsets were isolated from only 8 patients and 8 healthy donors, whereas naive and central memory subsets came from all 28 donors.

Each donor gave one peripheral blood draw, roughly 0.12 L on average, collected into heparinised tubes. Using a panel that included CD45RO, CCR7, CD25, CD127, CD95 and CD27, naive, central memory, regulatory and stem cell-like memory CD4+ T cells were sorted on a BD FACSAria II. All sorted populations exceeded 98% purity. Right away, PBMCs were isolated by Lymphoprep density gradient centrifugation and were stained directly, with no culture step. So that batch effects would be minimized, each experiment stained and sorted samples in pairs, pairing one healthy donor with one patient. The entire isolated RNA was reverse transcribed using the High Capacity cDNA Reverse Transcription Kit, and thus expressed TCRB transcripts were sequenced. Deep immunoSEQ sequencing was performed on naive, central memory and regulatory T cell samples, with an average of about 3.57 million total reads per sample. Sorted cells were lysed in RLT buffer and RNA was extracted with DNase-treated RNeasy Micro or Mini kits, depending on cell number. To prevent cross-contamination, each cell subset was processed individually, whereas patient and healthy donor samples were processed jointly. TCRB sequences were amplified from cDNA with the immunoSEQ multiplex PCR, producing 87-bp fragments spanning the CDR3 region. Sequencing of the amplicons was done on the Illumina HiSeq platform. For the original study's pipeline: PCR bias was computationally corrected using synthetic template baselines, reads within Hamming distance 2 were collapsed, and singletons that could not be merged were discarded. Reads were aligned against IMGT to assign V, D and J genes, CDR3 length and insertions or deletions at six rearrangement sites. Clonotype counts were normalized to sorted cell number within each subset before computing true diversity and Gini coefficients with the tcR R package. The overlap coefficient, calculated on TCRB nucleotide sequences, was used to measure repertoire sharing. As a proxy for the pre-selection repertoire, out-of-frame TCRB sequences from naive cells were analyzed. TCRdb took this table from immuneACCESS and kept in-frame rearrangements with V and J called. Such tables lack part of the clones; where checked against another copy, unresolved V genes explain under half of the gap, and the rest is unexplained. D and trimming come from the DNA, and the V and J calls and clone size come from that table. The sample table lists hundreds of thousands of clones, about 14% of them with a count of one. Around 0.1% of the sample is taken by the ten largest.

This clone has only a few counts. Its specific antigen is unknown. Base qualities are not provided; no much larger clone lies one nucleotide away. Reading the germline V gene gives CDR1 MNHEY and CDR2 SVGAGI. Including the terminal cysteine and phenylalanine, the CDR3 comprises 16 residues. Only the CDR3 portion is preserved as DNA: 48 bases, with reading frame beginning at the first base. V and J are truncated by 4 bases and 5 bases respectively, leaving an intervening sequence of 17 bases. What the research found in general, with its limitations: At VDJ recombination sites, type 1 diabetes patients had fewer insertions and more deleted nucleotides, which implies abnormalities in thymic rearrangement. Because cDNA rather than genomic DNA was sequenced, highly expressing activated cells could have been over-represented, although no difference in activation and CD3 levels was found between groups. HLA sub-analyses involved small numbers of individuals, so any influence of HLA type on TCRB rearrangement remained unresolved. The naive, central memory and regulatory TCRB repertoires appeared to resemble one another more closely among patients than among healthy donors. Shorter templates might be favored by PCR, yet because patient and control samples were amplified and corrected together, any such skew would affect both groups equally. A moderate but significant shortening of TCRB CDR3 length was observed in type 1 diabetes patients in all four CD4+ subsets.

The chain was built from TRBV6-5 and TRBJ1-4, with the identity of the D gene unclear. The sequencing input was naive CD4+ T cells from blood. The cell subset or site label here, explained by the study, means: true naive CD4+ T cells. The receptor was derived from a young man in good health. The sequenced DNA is TGTGCCAGCAGTTCCCGGGCCGCGACTGGGAATGAAAAACTGTTTTTT. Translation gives CASSSRAATGNEKLFF.